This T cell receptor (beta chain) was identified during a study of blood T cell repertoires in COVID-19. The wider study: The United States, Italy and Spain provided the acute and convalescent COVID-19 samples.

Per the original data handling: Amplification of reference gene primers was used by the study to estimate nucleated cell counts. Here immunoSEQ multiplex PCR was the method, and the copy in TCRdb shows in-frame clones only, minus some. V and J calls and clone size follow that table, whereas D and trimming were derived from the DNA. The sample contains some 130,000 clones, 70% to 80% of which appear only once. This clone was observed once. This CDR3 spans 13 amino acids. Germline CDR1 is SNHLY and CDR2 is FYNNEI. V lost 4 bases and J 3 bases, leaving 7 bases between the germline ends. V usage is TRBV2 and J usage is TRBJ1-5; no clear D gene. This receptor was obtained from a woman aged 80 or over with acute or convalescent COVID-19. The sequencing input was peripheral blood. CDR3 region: CASSVSDNQPQHF. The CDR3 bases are TGTGCCAGCAGTGTGTCAGACAATCAGCCCCAGCATTTT.